These T cell receptor beta chains were read from a single sample in a study of shared clonotypes between healthy human individuals. Sequenced by immunoSEQ multiplex PCR; TCRdb stores in-frame clones only, minus some. The sample carries about 2.1 million clones, 85% to 95% recorded once. Material: naive CD8+ T cells from PBMCs. Receptor source: a man aged 18 to 30 in good health. Some clones in this sample may be carry-over from other donors' samples. CDR3s include the opening cysteine and the closing phenylalanine or tryptophan. D genes are given only for firm matches. The listing skips clone size in some rows; elsewhere it reads once, few, many or a size class.

V gene	clone size	D gene	J gene	CDR3 DNA	CDR3 protein
TRBV28	NA	NA	TRBJ2-5	TGTGCCAGCAGTCCGACAGGAATAGAGACCCAGTACTTC	CASSPTGIETQYF
TRBV7-9	NA	TRBD2	TRBJ2-1	TGTGCCAGCAGCTTCAGTGCCCGCGGGAGCGGTCCTACGCAGTTCTTC	CASSFSARGSGPTQFF
TRBV28	NA	NA	TRBJ1-5	TGTGCCAGCAGTTTATTGTCTAGCAATCAGCCCCAGCATTTT	CASSLLSSNQPQHF
TRBV2	NA	NA	TRBJ2-7	TGTGCCAGCAGGGGGAGGAAGGGTCAGAGCTACGAGCAGTACTTC	CASRGRKGQSYEQYF
TRBV28	NA	NA	TRBJ2-3	TGTGCCAGCAGTTTATGGTTTAGCGCGACTAGCACAGATACGCAGTATTTT	CASSLWFSATSTDTQYF
TRBV9	NA	NA	TRBJ2-7	TGTGCCAGCACCATAGGGCCCACCGCATACGAGCAGTACTTC	CASTIGPTAYEQYF
TRBV2	NA	TRBD1	TRBJ2-5	TGTGCCAGCAGAGGACAGGCGGAAGAGACCCAGTACTTC	CASRGQAEETQYF
TRBV7-9	NA	NA	TRBJ2-3	TGTGCCAGCAGCTTAGTGGGCAAAGATACGCAGTATTTT	CASSLVGKDTQYF
TRBV16	NA	NA	TRBJ2-5	TGTGCCAGCAGCCAATCGGGGTTTCCGGAGACCCAGTACTTC	CASSQSGFPETQYF
TRBV2	once	NA	TRBJ2-1	TGTGCCAGCAGGGCCCCGGGTAATGAGCAGTTCTTC	CASRAPGNEQFF
TRBV4-3	NA	NA	TRBJ1-2	TGCGCCAGCAGCCAGGACAGTGAAGCTAACTATGGCTACACCTTC	CASSQDSEANYGYTF
TRBV4-1	NA	NA	TRBJ1-5	TGCGCCAGCAGCCAAAGGCTCGGTAGCAATCAGCCCCAGCATTTT	CASSQRLGSNQPQHF
TRBV5-1	NA	NA	TRBJ2-1	TGCGCCAGCGCCCCCCTGGGGCCTTCCTACAATGAGCAGTTCTTC	CASAPLGPSYNEQFF
TRBV2	NA	NA	TRBJ2-7	TGTGCCAGCAGTGACTCTCTAGCTACCCGCTCCTACGAGCAGTACTTC	CASSDSLATRSYEQYF
TRBV4-1	NA	NA	TRBJ2-7	TGCGCCAGCAGCCAAGTAGTCCTAGCGCCCTACGAGCAGTACTTC	CASSQVVLAPYEQYF
TRBV10-3	few	TRBD1	TRBJ1-1	TGTGCCACCAACACTAGGGACAGGGGGACTGAAGCTTTCTTT	CATNTRDRGTEAFF
TRBV27	NA	NA	TRBJ2-1	TGTGCCAGCAGGCTCGGTAATAATGTCTTAAATGAGCAGTTCTTC	CASRLGNNVLNEQFF
TRBV5-6	NA	NA	TRBJ2-7	TGTGCCAGCAGCTTGGGTGGCTCCTACTACGAGCAGTACTTC	CASSLGGSYYEQYF
TRBV11-2	NA	NA	TRBJ2-5	TGTGCCAGCAGCTTAGGGGGCACCCGTCAAGAGACCCAGTACTTC	CASSLGGTRQETQYF
TRBV21-1	NA	NA	TRBJ1-2	TGTGCCAGCAGCACCCCCACAGGGTTCTATGGCTACACCTTC	CASSTPTGFYGYTF
TRBV4-3	NA	TRBD1	TRBJ2-7	TGCGCCAGCAGCCGAGCAGGGGGCGTGACTCACTACGAGCAGTACTTC	CASSRAGGVTHYEQYF
TRBV5-8	NA	NA	TRBJ1-2	TGTGCCAGCAGCCCGGAGGTGCTACCTTATGGCTACACCTTC	CASSPEVLPYGYTF
TRBV2	NA	TRBD2	TRBJ2-7	TGTGCCAGCAGTGAAGGGCTAGCGGGAGTTAGGTCCTACGAGCAGTACTTC	CASSEGLAGVRSYEQYF
TRBV10-3	NA	NA	TRBJ2-3	TGTGCCATCAGTGAGTCAAGGGGGGGGATCACAGATACGCAGTATTTT	CAISESRGGITDTQYF
TRBV29-1	NA	TRBD1	TRBJ2-1	TGCAGCGGGGGGGACAGGGAGGGTCAATCCTACAATGAGCAGTTCTTC	CSGGDREGQSYNEQFF
TRBV7-6	NA	TRBD2	TRBJ2-1	TGTGCCAGCAGCTCTCACCTCTCCCGGACTAGCCCGAGTAATGAGCAGTTCTTC	CASSSHLSRTSPSNEQFF
TRBV4-3	NA	TRBD2	TRBJ2-1	TGCGCCAGCAGCCAGTTCTCGGGACTACGCTACAATGAGCAGTTCTTC	CASSQFSGLRYNEQFF
TRBV6-5	once	TRBD1	TRBJ2-7	TGTGCCAGCAGTTACGGGACAGGGGGCGACGAGCAGTACTTC	CASSYGTGGDEQYF
TRBV30	NA	NA	TRBJ1-1	TGTGCCTGGAGTGTATGGGGGAGAGAAGCTTTCTTT	CAWSVWGREAFF
TRBV9	NA	NA	TRBJ1-1	TGTGCCAGCAGCCCCAGAAAAGGGCTGACTGAAGCTTTCTTT	CASSPRKGLTEAFF
TRBV28	NA	NA	TRBJ1-5	TGTGCCAGCAGTTCCCTCCGGAGCAGTTATAGCAATCAGCCCCAGCATTTT	CASSSLRSSYSNQPQHF
TRBV28	NA	TRBD1	TRBJ1-5	TGTGCCAGCAGTTTAAGGGGACAGGGTTATCAGCCCCAGCATTTT	CASSLRGQGYQPQHF
TRBV27	NA	NA	TRBJ1-3	TGTGCCAGCAGTTCCTTAGGAAACACCATATATTTT	CASSSLGNTIYF
TRBV11-2	NA	NA	TRBJ2-1	TGTGCCAGCAGCCAAGGTGGGGCAGGATCGCGCGGTGAGCAGTTCTTC	CASSQGGAGSRGEQFF
TRBV7-8	NA	NA	TRBJ1-1	TGTGCCAGCAGCCCGAGTAGGGTAGTACTTAGGAACACTGAAGCTTTCTTT	CASSPSRVVLRNTEAFF
TRBV7-9	NA	NA	TRBJ2-2	TGTGCCAGCAGCCTTACAGGAGGCGCCTTCGGGGAGCTGTTTTTT	CASSLTGGAFGELFF
TRBV7-9	NA	TRBD2	TRBJ2-3	TGTGCCAGCAGCCCCGGACTAGCGGGAGGGCCAGATACGCAGTATTTT	CASSPGLAGGPDTQYF
TRBV7-9	NA	NA	TRBJ2-7	TGTGCCAGCAGCTTAGGCTGGGACCCCTACGAGCAGTACTTC	CASSLGWDPYEQYF
TRBV11-1	once	NA	TRBJ2-5	TGTGCCAGCAGCTTACTTAGGGGCAAGGGGACCCAGTACTTC	CASSLLRGKGTQYF
TRBV28	NA	TRBD2	TRBJ2-5	TGTGCCAGCATGTTGACTAGCGTAGAAGAGACCCAGTACTTC	CASMLTSVEETQYF
TRBV11-2	NA	NA	TRBJ1-2	TGTGCCAGCAGCTTAGAGAAGACAGGCTTTAACTATGGCTACACCTTC	CASSLEKTGFNYGYTF
TRBV19	NA	NA	TRBJ1-4	TGTGCCAGTAGTATTGTGGGGGCTGGTGAAAAACTGTTTTTT	CASSIVGAGEKLFF
TRBV27	NA	NA	TRBJ2-5	TGTGCCAGCAGTTTATCCGTGAGCAGGAGCCAAGAGACCCAGTACTTC	CASSLSVSRSQETQYF
TRBV27	NA	NA	TRBJ2-1	TGTGCCAGCAGTTATAGGGAGTTCAGGGAGCAGTTCTTC	CASSYREFREQFF
TRBV11-2	NA	TRBD1	TRBJ2-7	TGTGCCAGCAGCTTAGAGACAGGGGGAACCTACGAGCAGTACTTC	CASSLETGGTYEQYF
TRBV7-9	NA	NA	TRBJ2-7	TGTGCCAGCAGCTCGAACCCCATGACTTACTACGAGCAGTACTTC	CASSSNPMTYYEQYF
TRBV11-2	once	TRBD1	TRBJ2-7	TGTGCCAGCACCCCGCCCCGGACAGGGCCCGAGCAGTACTTC	CASTPPRTGPEQYF
TRBV9	NA	TRBD1	TRBJ1-4	TGTGCCAGCAGCGTAAACAGGGGCCCTAATGAAAAACTGTTTTTT	CASSVNRGPNEKLFF
TRBV25-1	NA	NA	TRBJ2-2	TGTGCCAGCAGTGAATTACGGGGGAACACCGGGGAGCTGTTTTTT	CASSELRGNTGELFF
TRBV7-9	NA	NA	TRBJ1-1	TGTGCCAGCAGCCAAGCGGTAGGGTGGAACACTGAAGCTTTCTTT	CASSQAVGWNTEAFF
TRBV5-1	NA	TRBD1	TRBJ2-4	TGCGCCAGCAGTTTCGGGACAGGGGGCGTCCAAAACATTCAGTACTTC	CASSFGTGGVQNIQYF
TRBV4-3	NA	NA	TRBJ2-1	TGCGCCAGCAGCCAAGTTGAAGGGGACAATGAGCAGTTCTTC	CASSQVEGDNEQFF
TRBV29-1	NA	TRBD1	TRBJ2-7	TGCAGCGTTACAGGGGGCTCTAGCGGAGCATTATACGAGCAGTACTTC	CSVTGGSSGALYEQYF
TRBV27	NA	NA	TRBJ1-2	TGTGCCAGCAGTCTTGGGGTCAATCGCGGCTACACCTTC	CASSLGVNRGYTF
TRBV7-7	NA	NA	TRBJ2-1	TGTGCCACCCATTCGGGGCGAGATAACAATGAGCAGTTCTTC	CATHSGRDNNEQFF